This T cell receptor (beta chain) originates from a study of cytomegalovirus exposure and HLA in healthy donors. Losses at the gene ends were 0 bases for V and 4 bases for J; bases not matched to a gene: 0. This CDR3 has 14 amino acids. Germline loops: CDR1 SGHKS, CDR2 YYEKEE (reference sequence). This clone appeared once. Primers: 60 Vbeta forward and 13 Jbeta reverse. Produced via immunoSEQ multiplex PCR; TCRdb's table is partial and in-frame only. Of 150,000 to 200,000 clones in the sample, around nine tenths are singletons; the top ten hold approximately 1.7%. The TCR originated in a woman aged 18 to 35 in good health and CMV-seronegative. The specimen sequenced was PBMCs. V and J are TRBV5-5 and TRBJ2-5; 10 bases match TRBD1. The CDR3 protein is CASSLGDRGETQYF. CDR3 nucleotide sequence: TGTGCCAGCAGCTTGGGGGACAGGGGAGAGACCCAGTACTTC.